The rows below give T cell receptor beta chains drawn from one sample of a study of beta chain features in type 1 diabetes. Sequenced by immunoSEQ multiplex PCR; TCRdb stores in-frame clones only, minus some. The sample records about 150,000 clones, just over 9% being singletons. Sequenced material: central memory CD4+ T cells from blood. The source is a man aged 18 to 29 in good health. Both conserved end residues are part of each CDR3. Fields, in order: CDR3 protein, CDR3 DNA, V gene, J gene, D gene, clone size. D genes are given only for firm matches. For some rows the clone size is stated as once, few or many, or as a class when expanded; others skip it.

cdr3_aa: CASSPGQGIDEQYF; cdr3_nt: TGTGCCAGCAGCCCAGGACAGGGTATCGACGAGCAGTACTTC; v_call: TRBV7-2; j_call: TRBJ2-7; d_call: TRBD1; clone_size: NA
cdr3_aa: CAWSVERGGFRTGELFF; cdr3_nt: TGTGCCTGGAGTGTAGAGCGGGGGGGGTTTCGCACCGGGGAGCTGTTTTTT; v_call: TRBV30; j_call: TRBJ2-2; d_call: TRBD2; clone_size: NA
cdr3_aa: CASSRDYSYNEQFF; cdr3_nt: TGTGCCAGCAGCCGGGACTACTCCTACAATGAGCAGTTCTTC; v_call: TRBV7-2; j_call: TRBJ2-1; d_call: TRBD2; clone_size: few
cdr3_aa: CAWMRGGRGDTQYF; cdr3_nt: TGTGCCTGGATGCGGGGGGGCCGGGGAGATACGCAGTATTTT; v_call: TRBV30; j_call: TRBJ2-3; d_call: TRBD2; clone_size: few
cdr3_aa: CAGNHAPENNEQFF; cdr3_nt: TGTGCCGGCAATCATGCGCCCGAGAACAATGAGCAGTTCTTC; v_call: TRBV2; j_call: TRBJ2-1; d_call: NA; clone_size: NA
cdr3_aa: CASSMGALGSYNEQFF; cdr3_nt: TGTGCCAGTAGTATGGGGGCCCTGGGCTCCTACAATGAGCAGTTCTTC; v_call: TRBV19; j_call: TRBJ2-1; d_call: NA; clone_size: NA
cdr3_aa: CAWDISTDTQYF; cdr3_nt: TGTGCCTGGGACATCAGCACAGATACGCAGTATTTT; v_call: TRBV30; j_call: TRBJ2-3; d_call: NA; clone_size: NA
cdr3_aa: CASSHIFMGREKLFF; cdr3_nt: TGTGCCAGCAGCCACATTTTCATGGGGCGCGAAAAACTGTTTTTT; v_call: TRBV14; j_call: TRBJ1-4; d_call: NA; clone_size: NA
cdr3_aa: CASSPGLGGYEQYF; cdr3_nt: TGTGCCAGCTCACCCGGGTTGGGGGGCTACGAGCAGTACTTC; v_call: TRBV18; j_call: TRBJ2-7; d_call: NA; clone_size: few
cdr3_aa: CASESSGGHTDTQYF; cdr3_nt: TGCGCCAGCGAGAGTAGCGGGGGCCACACAGATACGCAGTATTTT; v_call: TRBV5-1; j_call: TRBJ2-3; d_call: TRBD2; clone_size: NA
cdr3_aa: CASSGLAGGTDTQYF; cdr3_nt: TGTGCCAGCAGCGGACTAGCGGGGGGCACAGATACGCAGTATTTT; v_call: TRBV7-6; j_call: TRBJ2-3; d_call: TRBD2; clone_size: few
cdr3_aa: CSAETSGEQYF; cdr3_nt: TGCAGTGCCGAGACGTCGGGGGAGCAGTACTTC; v_call: TRBV20-1; j_call: TRBJ2-7; d_call: NA; clone_size: many
cdr3_aa: CASSVLQLDRPYEQYF; cdr3_nt: TGTGCCAGCAGCGTACTACAACTGGACAGGCCCTACGAGCAGTACTTC; v_call: TRBV9; j_call: TRBJ2-7; d_call: TRBD1; clone_size: few
cdr3_aa: CASRNGGGALWNEQFF; cdr3_nt: TGTGCCAGCAGGAACGGAGGGGGGGCTCTGTGGAATGAGCAGTTCTTC; v_call: TRBV28; j_call: TRBJ2-1; d_call: NA; clone_size: few
cdr3_aa: CSADRRQGNYGYTF; cdr3_nt: TGCAGCGCCGACAGGAGGCAGGGGAACTATGGCTACACCTTC; v_call: TRBV29-1; j_call: TRBJ1-2; d_call: NA; clone_size: NA
cdr3_aa: CASSQFYRNNEQFF; cdr3_nt: TGCGCCAGCAGCCAATTCTACCGTAACAATGAGCAGTTCTTC; v_call: TRBV4-3; j_call: TRBJ2-1; d_call: NA; clone_size: NA
cdr3_aa: CASSEEGVFETQYF; cdr3_nt: TGTGCCAGCAGTGAAGAGGGAGTGTTCGAGACCCAGTACTTC; v_call: TRBV25-1; j_call: TRBJ2-5; d_call: NA; clone_size: NA
cdr3_aa: CASSQDRNEKLFF; cdr3_nt: TGTGCCAGCAGCCAGGACAGGAATGAAAAACTGTTTTTT; v_call: TRBV14; j_call: TRBJ1-4; d_call: TRBD1; clone_size: NA
cdr3_aa: CASSQPGGQTYNEQFF; cdr3_nt: TGCGCCAGCAGCCAACCCGGGGGGCAGACCTACAATGAGCAGTTCTTC; v_call: TRBV4-3; j_call: TRBJ2-1; d_call: NA; clone_size: NA
cdr3_aa: CATSRDVINSGNTIYF; cdr3_nt: TGTGCCACCAGCAGAGATGTTATTAACTCTGGAAACACCATATATTTT; v_call: TRBV15; j_call: TRBJ1-3; d_call: NA; clone_size: NA
cdr3_aa: CASSYSVRGVYEQYF; cdr3_nt: TGTGCCAGCAGTTACTCGGTCAGGGGGGTCTACGAGCAGTACTTC; v_call: TRBV6-5; j_call: TRBJ2-7; d_call: NA; clone_size: few
cdr3_aa: CASSPRVKNIQYF; cdr3_nt: TGTGCCAGCAGCCCCCGGGTCAAAAACATTCAGTACTTC; v_call: TRBV7-2; j_call: TRBJ2-4; d_call: NA; clone_size: few
cdr3_aa: CAWSVRTGLLYEQYF; cdr3_nt: TGTGCCTGGAGTGTACGGACGGGGTTACTTTACGAGCAGTACTTC; v_call: TRBV30; j_call: TRBJ2-7; d_call: NA; clone_size: few
cdr3_aa: CASSGGQGTEAFF; cdr3_nt: TGTGCCAGCAGCGGAGGACAGGGAACTGAAGCTTTCTTT; v_call: TRBV6-4; j_call: TRBJ1-1; d_call: TRBD1; clone_size: many
cdr3_aa: CASSLKGSSTEQYF; cdr3_nt: TGTGCCAGCAGCTTAAAGGGGTCTTCGACCGAGCAGTACTTC; v_call: TRBV7-3; j_call: TRBJ2-7; d_call: NA; clone_size: few
cdr3_aa: CASSESDSLLGYTF; cdr3_nt: TGTGCCAGCAGTGAATCGGACAGCCTATTGGGCTACACCTTC; v_call: TRBV25-1; j_call: TRBJ1-2; d_call: NA; clone_size: NA
cdr3_aa: CASSVATSVEQYF; cdr3_nt: TGTGCCAGCAGCGTAGCTACCAGCGTCGAGCAGTACTTC; v_call: TRBV9; j_call: TRBJ2-7; d_call: NA; clone_size: NA
cdr3_aa: CASSLVRTPGGQPQHF; cdr3_nt: TGTGCCAGCAGCTTAGTCCGGACCCCGGGGGGTCAGCCCCAGCATTTT; v_call: TRBV7-2; j_call: TRBJ1-5; d_call: NA; clone_size: NA
cdr3_aa: CASSPSLAGGPNEQFF; cdr3_nt: TGTGCCAGCAGCCCCTCGCTAGCGGGGGGGCCCAATGAGCAGTTCTTC; v_call: TRBV6-6; j_call: TRBJ2-1; d_call: TRBD2; clone_size: NA
cdr3_aa: CATSWGTASNQPQHF; cdr3_nt: TGTGCCACCAGCTGGGGGACAGCTAGCAATCAGCCCCAGCATTTT; v_call: TRBV15; j_call: TRBJ1-5; d_call: TRBD1; clone_size: few
cdr3_aa: CASSLKRGFSTDTQYF; cdr3_nt: TGTGCCAGCAGCTTAAAAAGAGGATTTAGCACAGATACGCAGTATTTT; v_call: TRBV7-6; j_call: TRBJ2-3; d_call: NA; clone_size: NA
cdr3_aa: CASSPRDRGGTDTQYF; cdr3_nt: TGTGCCAGCAGCCCAAGGGACAGGGGGGGCACAGATACGCAGTATTTT; v_call: TRBV2; j_call: TRBJ2-3; d_call: TRBD1; clone_size: NA
cdr3_aa: CASSTTGFGNQPQHF; cdr3_nt: TGTGCCAGCAGTACCACAGGGTTTGGCAATCAGCCCCAGCATTTT; v_call: TRBV6-5; j_call: TRBJ1-5; d_call: NA; clone_size: few
cdr3_aa: CAWLDRNTGELFF; cdr3_nt: TGTGCCTGGCTGGACAGAAACACCGGGGAGCTGTTTTTT; v_call: TRBV30; j_call: TRBJ2-2; d_call: NA; clone_size: few
cdr3_aa: CATSEGDTPSPGDTQYF; cdr3_nt: TGTGCCACCAGCGAGGGGGACACACCCTCACCAGGGGATACGCAGTATTTT; v_call: TRBV15; j_call: TRBJ2-3; d_call: NA; clone_size: NA
cdr3_aa: CASSPHTSGETQYF; cdr3_nt: TGTGCCAGCAGCCCCCATACCTCCGGGGAGACCCAGTACTTC; v_call: TRBV7-2; j_call: TRBJ2-5; d_call: NA; clone_size: NA
cdr3_aa: CASSPYTGELFF; cdr3_nt: TGTGCCAGCAGTCCCTACACCGGGGAGCTGTTTTTT; v_call: TRBV27; j_call: TRBJ2-2; d_call: NA; clone_size: few
cdr3_aa: CASSADLQGFETQYF; cdr3_nt: TGTGCCAGCAGCGCAGACCTCCAGGGGTTCGAGACCCAGTACTTC; v_call: TRBV9; j_call: TRBJ2-5; d_call: NA; clone_size: few
cdr3_aa: CASSPRATTDTQYF; cdr3_nt: TGTGCCAGCAGCCCGCGAGCTACCACAGATACGCAGTATTTT; v_call: TRBV7-2; j_call: TRBJ2-3; d_call: NA; clone_size: NA
cdr3_aa: CASSEDRGLGEQYF; cdr3_nt: TGTGCCAGCAGTGAAGATCGGGGTTTGGGCGAGCAGTACTTC; v_call: TRBV6-1; j_call: TRBJ2-7; d_call: NA; clone_size: NA
cdr3_aa: CASSPDRGETQYF; cdr3_nt: TGTGCCAGCAGCCCGGACAGGGGGGAGACCCAGTACTTC; v_call: TRBV5-4; j_call: TRBJ2-5; d_call: TRBD1; clone_size: few
cdr3_aa: CAWSGGYLGSPLHF; cdr3_nt: TGTGCCTGGAGTGGGGGCTACCTTGGTTCACCCCTCCACTTT; v_call: TRBV30; j_call: TRBJ1-6; d_call: NA; clone_size: few
cdr3_aa: CASTETSGGIGRETQYF; cdr3_nt: TGTGCCAGCACCGAGACTAGCGGGGGGATAGGGCGAGAGACCCAGTACTTC; v_call: TRBV28; j_call: TRBJ2-5; d_call: TRBD2; clone_size: NA
cdr3_aa: CAWTTAGAGGSGNTIYF; cdr3_nt: TGTGCCTGGACCACTGCGGGCGCAGGGGGTTCTGGAAACACCATATATTTT; v_call: TRBV30; j_call: TRBJ1-3; d_call: TRBD1; clone_size: few
cdr3_aa: CAIRTGQGNRETQYF; cdr3_nt: TGTGCCATCAGGACGGGACAGGGAAATAGGGAGACCCAGTACTTC; v_call: TRBV10-3; j_call: TRBJ2-5; d_call: TRBD1; clone_size: few